The 18 T cell receptor beta chains below all came from one sample that was sequenced in a study of blood T cell repertoires in COVID-19. Assay used: immunoSEQ multiplex PCR; TCRdb lists only in-frame clones, some missing. The sample carries approximately 210,000 clones, approximately 84% recorded once. Sample: peripheral blood. The receptors shown here come from a woman between 45 and 65 years old with active or convalescent COVID-19.

The chain carries TRBV19 and TRBJ1-1, with 8 bases aligning to TRBD1. The CDR3 loop spans 15 amino acids. After removal of 2 bases from V and 5 bases from J, the junction contained 7 bases not matched to a gene. CDR1 and CDR2 (germline): LNHDA, SQIVND (reference sequence). The CDR3 region has the DNA TGTGCCAGTAGTATACCAGGGGGCTCGTGGACTGAAGCTTTCTTT. Residues: CASSIPGGSWTEAFF.

The genes are TRBV18 and TRBJ1-1; maybe TRBD1 (6 bases). Germline CDR1 reads KGHSH; CDR2 reads LQKENI. This CDR3 is 15 amino acids long. Trimming cost V 4 bases and J 5 bases, with 17 bases left between them. The CDR3 DNA sequence: TGTGCCAGCTCACTTGGACAGACCAGCGTGACTGAAGCTTTCTTT. Protein product: CASSLGQTSVTEAFF.

A single count supports this clone. This chain uses TRBV19 with TRBJ2-1; 12 nucleotides agree with TRBD2. Germline V gene data show CDR1 as LNHDA and CDR2 as SQIVND (reference sequence). The CDR3 totals 16 residues. The V gene end was trimmed by 1 base and the J gene end by 5 bases; junction bases not matched to a gene: 3. The CDR3 DNA reads as TGTGCCAGTAGTATAGCAGGACTAGCGGGGAACAATGAGCAGTTCTTC. Its protein is CASSIAGLAGNNEQFF.

The rearrangement uses TRBV5-5 and TRBJ2-3; 8 nucleotides line up with TRBD2. In germline, CDR1 is SGHKS, CDR2 YYEKEE (reference sequence). There are 15 residues in the CDR3. J was trimmed by 1 base and V by 9 bases; bases with no gene match: 10. The CDR3 sequence: CATTGGRSGTDTQYF. The CDR3 DNA reads as TGTGCCACCACGGGGGGGAGGTCGGGCACAGATACGCAGTATTTT.

The gene calls are TRBV7-9 and TRBJ2-5; TRBD2 aligns across 8 bases. Germline V gene lookup returns CDR1 SEHNR and CDR2 FQNEAQ (reference sequence). This CDR3 has 15 amino acids. The ends lost 3 bases at V and 2 bases at J; junction bases unmatched: 5. CDR3 in DNA: TGTGCCAGCAGCTTTAGCGGGACCAAACAAGAGACCCAGTACTTC. Protein: CASSFSGTKQETQYF.

CDR3 nucleotides: TGTGCCAGCATCCTACAGGCATCCCACAATGAGCAGTTCTTC. Amino acids: CASILQASHNEQFF. This chain joins TRBV7-9 and TRBJ2-1; D is possibly TRBD1 (5 bases). V lost 7 bases to trimming and J lost 5 bases, with 15 bases between them. The V gene's germline CDR1 is SEHNR and CDR2 FQNEAQ (reference sequence). The CDR3 contains 14 residues.

V and J are TRBV5-1 and TRBJ2-5, with 8 bases fitting TRBD1. J gave up 4 bases and V 3 bases, and 11 bases lay outside the gene matches. The CDR3 loop spans 16 amino acids. Per germline, CDR1 SGHRS and CDR2 YFSETQ. CDR3 bases: TGCGCCAGCAGCTCTTTAGGGGCAGGGGGCACAGAGACCCAGTACTTC. Translated: CASSSLGAGGTETQYF.

V and J are TRBV2 and TRBJ1-5; maybe TRBD1 (6 bases). Trimming took off 2 bases at V and 7 bases at J, with 15 bases between the two ends. Germline CDR1 SNHLY, CDR2 FYNNEI. The CDR3 contains 15 residues. The CDR3 DNA reads TGTGCCAGCAGTGAAAGAGGGGGGGCCAGACAGCCCCAGCATTTT. It translates to CASSERGGARQPQHF.

The chain combines TRBV4-1 with TRBJ1-6; perhaps TRBD1 as D (6 bases). This CDR3 has 18 amino acids. V gave up 4 bases and J gave up 0 bases, with 16 bases separating them. CDR1 and CDR2 from the germline V gene are MGHRA and YSYEKL. The CDR3 spells CASSRTPGQSSYNSPLHF. DNA of the CDR3: TGCGCCAGCAGCCGGACACCCGGACAGAGCTCCTATAATTCACCCCTCCACTTT.

This clone was observed once. The genes are TRBV7-9 and TRBJ2-7; 8 nucleotides line up with TRBD1. Germline CDR1 reads SEHNR; CDR2 reads FQNEAQ (reference sequence). V gave up 3 bases and J gave up 1 base; unmatched junction bases: 5. The CDR3 runs to 15 residues. For the CDR3, the DNA is TGTGCCAGCAGCTTTGGGACAGGTCCTTCCTACGAGCAGTACGTC. Protein sequence: CASSFGTGPSYEQYV.

This clone was observed a single time. V gene TRBV27 combines with J gene TRBJ1-2; TRBD1 aligns across 10 bases. CDR1 and CDR2 (germline): MNHEY, SMNVEV (reference sequence). The CDR3 totals 14 residues. V trimming: 6 bases; J trimming: 4 bases; junction bases outside the gene matches: 5. CDR3 sequence (DNA): TGTGCCAGCAGCCGGACAGGGGGGGGCTATGGCTACACCTTC. This codes for CASSRTGGGYGYTF.

The chain links TRBV18 to TRBJ1-6; D is ambiguous. CDR1 is KGHSH and CDR2 is LQKENI in the germline V gene. There are 13 residues in the CDR3. The V end lost 1 base, the J end lost 8 bases, and 6 bases lay between the germline ends. The CDR3 spells CASSPQRDSPLHF. CDR3 DNA: TGTGCCAGCTCACCACAAAGAGATTCACCCCTCCACTTT.

The chain employs TRBV19 and TRBJ1-2; D possibly corresponds to TRBD1 (6 bases). The CDR3 covers 13 residues. The germline V gene encodes CDR1 LNHDA and CDR2 SQIVND (reference sequence). Trimming left V 7 bases short and J 3 bases short, with 12 bases between. CDR3 sequence (DNA): TGTGCCAGTACCGGGGGGCCTGACTATGGCTACACCTTC. Translation: CASTGGPDYGYTF.

V and J are TRBV19 and TRBJ1-2; 7 bases match TRBD1. V gave up 7 bases and J gave up 2 bases; unmatched junction bases: 7. The CDR3 has 14 amino acids. CDR1 and CDR2 (germline): LNHDA, SQIVND (reference sequence). CDR3 in amino acids: CASTGTAFNYGYTF. The DNA for the CDR3 is TGTGCCAGTACCGGGACAGCCTTCAACTATGGCTACACCTTC.

The chain employs TRBV10-3 and TRBJ1-5, with 10 positions matching TRBD1. This CDR3 region has 16 residues. The V gene's germline CDR1 is ENHRY and CDR2 SYGVKD. The V and J ends lost 0 bases and 4 bases, in that order; junction bases with no gene match: 3. The CDR3 protein is CAISESGQGGNQPQHF. The DNA of the CDR3 is TGTGCCATCAGTGAGTCTGGACAGGGGGGGAATCAGCCCCAGCATTTT.

V is TRBV6-5 and J is TRBJ2-1; TRBD2 might be the D (5 bases). The CDR3 is 13 amino acids. Trimming removed 7 bases from V and 12 bases from J, with 19 bases in between. Per the germline V gene, CDR1 is MNHEY and CDR2 is SVGAGI. The CDR3 DNA sequence: TGTGCCAGCATCTTAACCCGGGGAAGCGGGCAGTTCTTC. Translating it yields CASILTRGSGQFF.

The J gene is TRBJ1-6, the V gene TRBV28; D is uncertain. The V gene lost 4 bases and the J gene lost 8 bases, with 9 bases spanning the gap. CDR3 length: 13 amino acids. Germline V gene data show CDR1 as MDHEN and CDR2 as SYDVKM. The CDR3 loop is CASSWAGDSPLHF. CDR3 bases: TGTGCCAGCAGTTGGGCAGGTGATTCACCCCTCCACTTT. The full variable domain, with the rest looked up from reference TRBV28 and TRBJ1-6, is DVKVTQSSRYLVKRTGEKVFLECVQDMDHENMFWYRQDPGLGLRLIYFSYDVKMKEKGDIPEGYSVSREKKERFSLILESASTNQTSMYLCASSWAGDSPLHFGNGTRLTVT.

The genes are TRBV3-1 (or the pseudogene TRBV3-2) and TRBJ2-1, with 7 bases identical to TRBD2. Germline V lookup: CDR1 LGHDT, CDR2 YNNKEL (reference sequence). V lost 7 bases to trimming and J lost 7 bases; unmatched junction nucleotides: 13. This CDR3 region has 15 residues. CDR3 residues: CASTWGGGTANEQFF. CDR3 DNA sequence: TGTGCCAGCACTTGGGGGGGAGGGACGGCAAATGAGCAGTTCTTC.